The 16 T cell receptor beta chains in this list originate from one sample, sequenced in a study of human T cells and chemical hapten exposure (dated by TCRdb to the early 2020s). The sample's time point label, decoded: healthy volunteer bleed at 6 weeks. Total RNA was isolated from unfractionated whole blood collected in Tempus Blood RNA tubes. The library relied on RACE. The sample was run on a NextSeq 500. The public reads were run again by TCRdb, first through fastp at Q25 and then through MiXCR, and only productive beta chains were kept. Identical CDR3 protein sequences are pooled into one entry, listed with their most common genes and DNA. A total of around 80,000 distinct CDR3 sequences appear in this sample, around 8.7% of them only once. The ten largest clones take up over 1.5% of the sample. Material: whole blood. These TCRs come from a male donor in good health. Some clones in this sample may be carry-over from other donors' samples.

This clonotype was seen a handful of times. V is TRBV7-9 and J is TRBJ1-5; D is undetermined. Germline CDR1 is SEHNR and CDR2 is FQNEAQ (reference sequence). The CDR3 runs to 15 residues. The V end lost 1 base, the J end lost 0 bases, and 7 bases lay between the germline ends. The CDR3: CASSLDGRSNQPQHF. In DNA form, the CDR3 reads TGTGCCAGCAGCTTAGATGGTCGTAGCAATCAGCCCCAGCATTTT.

This clonotype was counted a few times. This CDR3 is CATSDSQTGEEQFF. CDR3 in DNA: TGTGCCACCAGTGATTCGCAGACGGGGGAAGAGCAGTTCTTC. This chain links TRBV24-1 with TRBJ2-1; the D gene is possibly TRBD2 (6 bases). CDR3 length: 14 amino acids. Germline loops: CDR1 KGHDR, CDR2 SFDVKD. V dropped 2 bases and J dropped 10 bases, with 14 bases sitting between them.

The chain has TRBV12-5 and TRBJ2-3, with 9 bases aligning to TRBD2. Unmatched junction bases numbered 12, after V lost 8 bases and J lost 3 bases. The CDR3 extends over 16 amino acids. Germline CDR1 LGHNT, CDR2 FRNRAP. DNA for the CDR3: TGTGCTAGTCAGGGGGGTCGGCTAGCGGGAACAGATACGCAGTATTTT. The encoded protein is CASQGGRLAGTDTQYF.

This clonotype was observed a few times. The V call is TRBV11-2, the J call TRBJ2-5; tentative D call: TRBD2 (5 bases). CDR3 length: 15 amino acids. Germline CDR1 reads SGHAT; CDR2 reads FQNNGV. V was cut by 5 bases and J by 5 bases, with 18 bases left in between. The CDR3 sequence: CASSHGPLGGETQYF. The CDR3 DNA reads as TGTGCCAGCAGCCACGGGCCCCTCGGCGGGGAGACCCAGTACTTC. The whole variable domain, remainder taken from reference TRBV11-2 and TRBJ2-5, is EAGVAQSPRYKIIEKRQSVAFWCNPISGHATLYWYQQILGQGPKLLIQFQNNGVVDDSQLPKDRFSAERLKGVDSTLKIQPAKLEDSAVYLCASSHGPLGGETQYFGPGTRLLVL.

In its sample, this clonotype was seen a few times. This chain links TRBV3-1 with TRBJ2-7, with D perhaps matching TRBD1 or TRBD2 (5 bases each). CDR3 length: 14 residues. CDR1 LGHDT and CDR2 YNNKEL come from the germline V gene (reference sequence). V dropped 2 bases and J dropped 3 bases, with 11 bases sitting between them. The CDR3 DNA reads as TGTGCCAGCAGCCAATCCTCGGGGCACTACGAGCAGTACTTC. It codes for CASSQSSGHYEQYF.

The chain recombines TRBV6-5 with TRBJ2-7; no clear D. V shed 2 bases and J shed 6 bases, with 11 bases lying between them. Germline V gene data show CDR1 as MNHEY and CDR2 as SVGAGI. CDR3 length: 13 amino acids. The CDR3 sequence: CASSYSPQAEQYF. CDR3 DNA: TGTGCCAGCAGTTACAGTCCACAAGCCGAGCAGTACTTC.

This clonotype appeared a few times. The genes are TRBV4-2 and TRBJ2-1; D may be TRBD1 or TRBD2 (5 bases each). Germline CDR1 is LGHNA and CDR2 is YNFKEQ. The V end was cut by 1 base, the J end by 9 bases, with 7 bases between. CDR3 size: 12 residues. Here the CDR3 reads CASSQGDGEQFF. DNA for the CDR3: TGTGCCAGCAGCCAAGGGGACGGTGAGCAGTTCTTC.

This clonotype appeared once. The chain links TRBV12-3 or TRBV12-4 to TRBJ2-2; the match to TRBD2 covers 10 bases. The trim removed 1 base at V and 3 bases at J, leaving 11 bases unmatched. The length of the CDR3 is 19 residues. In nucleotides, the CDR3 is TGTGCCAGCAGTTTAGGTCTAGCGGGAGAAAGCGCCGACACCGGGGAGCTGTTTTTT. This codes for CASSLGLAGESADTGELFF.

The chain couples TRBV2 to TRBJ2-3; D perhaps matches TRBD2 (5 bases). Germline V lookup: CDR1 SNHLY, CDR2 FYNNEI. The CDR3 has 12 amino acids. Trimming took 6 bases from V and 2 from J, leaving 6 bases between them. The CDR3 spells CASRDFTDTQYF. The DNA for the CDR3 is TGTGCCAGCAGGGACTTCACAGATACGCAGTATTTT. Looking up the rest from reference TRBV2 and TRBJ2-3 gives the full variable domain: EPEVTQTPSHQVTQMGQEVILRCVPISNHLYFYWYRQILGQKVEFLVSFYNNEISEKSEIFDDQFSVERPDGSNFTLKIRSTKLEDSAMYFCASRDFTDTQYFGPGTRLTVL.

This chain joins TRBV6-6 and TRBJ2-5, with 9 nucleotides matching TRBD1. The length of the CDR3 is 14 residues. Per germline, CDR1 MNHNY and CDR2 SVGAGI (reference sequence). CDR3 nucleotide sequence: TGTGGAACAGGGGGCGAAGCGTCCCAAGAGACCCAGTACTTC. Translating gives CGTGGEASQETQYF.

The CDR3 nucleotides read TGTGCCAGCAGCCCTAGCGGATCTAACAATGAGCAGTTCTTC. Translating gives CASSPSGSNNEQFF. The chain is built from TRBV12-3 or TRBV12-4 and TRBJ2-1; 7 bases are shared with TRBD2. This CDR3 is 14 amino acids long. Trimming removed 6 bases from V and 5 bases from J; junction bases left unmatched: 7.

The rearrangement uses TRBV6-5 and TRBJ2-1; possibly TRBD1 for D (5 bases). The germline V gene has CDR1 MNHEY and CDR2 SVGAGI. Trimming pared 2 bases from V and 0 bases from J, leaving 11 bases between. The CDR3 has 16 amino acids. The CDR3 here is CASSYDRRSSYNEQFF. The CDR3 region has the DNA TGTGCCAGCAGTTACGACAGAAGGAGCTCCTACAATGAGCAGTTCTTC.

This clonotype was seen repeatedly, ten times or more. The chain has TRBV6-6 and TRBJ2-3; 8 bases are shared with TRBD2. The CDR3 sequence is 16 residues long. V shed 2 bases and J 1 base; nucleotides not matched to a gene: 5. CDR1 and CDR2 (germline): MNHNY, SVGAGI (reference sequence). The CDR3 protein is CASSYGTSGGTDTQYF. CDR3 DNA sequence: TGTGCCAGCAGTTACGGTACTAGCGGAGGCACAGATACGCAGTATTTT.

This clonotype was recorded many times. The V and J genes are TRBV4-3 and TRBJ2-3; 12 bases match TRBD2. The CDR3 has 16 residues. The germline V gene encodes CDR1 LGHNA and CDR2 YSLEER. J lost 4 bases, V lost 0 bases, and 2 bases had no gene match. The chain's CDR3 is CASSQDLAGGPDTQYF. CDR3 sequence (DNA): TGCGCCAGCAGCCAAGATCTAGCGGGGGGGCCAGATACGCAGTATTTT.

There are many counts of this clonotype. This chain joins TRBV6-5 and TRBJ1-5, with D possibly being TRBD1 (6 bases). CDR1 is MNHEY, CDR2 SVGAGI, per germline. The CDR3 runs 14 residues. Trimming cost V 4 bases and J 4 bases, with 11 bases left between them. CDR3 residues: CASSSDSSNQPQHF. The CDR3 DNA sequence: TGTGCCAGCAGTTCGGACAGTTCGAATCAGCCCCAGCATTTT.

V usage is TRBV6-5 and J usage is TRBJ2-4; the D is unclear. V was clipped by 5 bases and J by 0 bases, with 8 bases between them. The CDR3 contains 14 residues. Germline CDR1 is MNHEY and CDR2 is SVGAGI. The CDR3 spells CASSASLAKNIQYF. The DNA for the CDR3 is TGTGCCAGCAGTGCGTCATTAGCCAAAAACATTCAGTACTTC.